Detailed here is one T cell receptor (beta chain). The data were taken from a study of TIL therapy for anti-PD-1-resistant metastatic lung cancer. The libraries were made with immunoSEQ v3. The repertoire was sequenced with immunoSEQ multiplex PCR; TCRdb's copy has only in-frame clones and lacks some. The sample contains under 100,000 clones, 50% to 70% of which appear only once. As for time point: pre-treatment sample, taken before nivolumab and TIL therapy. Most excised metastases sampled were pleural nodules or supraclavicular lymph nodes. Germline V gives CDR1 LNHNV, CDR2 YYDKDF (reference sequence). V was pared by 9 bases and J by 5 bases, with 22 bases between. The CDR3 runs 15 residues.

The chain is built from TRBV15 and TRBJ2-5; weak D call: TRBD2 (6 bases). Material: tumor tissue, obtained at baseline. The TCR originated in a person between 25 and 79 years old with non-small cell lung cancer. CDR3 sequence: CATRATPSVSETQYF. CDR3 nucleotide sequence: TGTGCCACTAGAGCCACCCCTAGCGTAAGTGAGACCCAGTACTTC.